This TCR beta chain was identified in a study of cytomegalovirus exposure and HLA in healthy donors. Turning to this clone: Its antigen remains unknown.

Primers: 60 Vbeta forward and 13 Jbeta reverse. The method was immunoSEQ multiplex PCR; TCRdb's version includes in-frame clones alone and lacks a portion of them. The table records around 150,000 clones, 75% to 90% of them present only once. Per the germline V gene, CDR1 is SGHRS and CDR2 is YFSETQ. The length of the CDR3 is 15 residues. V was clipped by 4 bases and J by 8 bases; unmatched bases: 10. Study observations and caveats: In presence/absence analyses, roughly uniform sequencing depth across donors was assumed. Later on, a genetic analysis was performed. It linked a missense variant in DCLRE1C with V- and J-gene trimming of TCR beta.

The V gene is TRBV5-1, the J gene TRBJ2-4; the match to TRBD1 covers 9 bases. The clonotype comes from a young man in good health and CMV-seronegative. The sample taken for sequencing was PBMCs. CDR3 amino acids: CASSTSGTGRDIQYF. The CDR3 DNA sequence: TGCGCCAGCAGCACTTCCGGGACAGGGAGGGACATTCAGTACTTC. The variable domain in full, with the rest retrieved from reference TRBV5-1 and TRBJ2-4, is KAGVTQTPRYLIKTRGQQVTLSCSPISGHRSVSWYQQTPGQGLQFLFEYFSETQRNKGNFPGRFSGRQFSNSRSEMNVSTLELGDSALYLCASSTSGTGRDIQYFGAGTRLSVL.